These 14 T cell receptor beta chains were all obtained from the same sample, sequenced in a study of T-cell reconstitution after alpha-beta-depleted transplantation in children. This sample's TCRbeta library carried unique molecular identifier barcodes. TCRdb analysed the PCR reads with MiXCR anew, one entry per CDR3 protein. Seen here are 800,000 to 1,000,000 distinct CDR3 sequences, roughly 29% observed once, and the top ten hold 28%. This specimen consisted of PBMCs, mostly from graft donor cells, obtained 360 days after TCRalphabeta/CD19-depleted stem cell transplant. These receptors originate from a boy younger than two who had a stem cell transplant for SCID, so the T cells may come from the graft donor.

The genes are TRBV20-1 and TRBJ2-3; possibly TRBD1 or TRBD2 for D (5 bases each). V lost 7 bases to trimming and J lost 0 bases, with 20 bases between them. This CDR3 spans 16 amino acids. Germline CDR1 DFQATT, CDR2 SNEGSKA (reference sequence). The CDR3 region is CSGVEDTGPSTDTQYF. CDR3 DNA sequence: TGCAGTGGCGTAGAGGACACGGGGCCTAGCACAGATACGCAGTATTTT.

This chain uses TRBV6-1 with TRBJ1-3; no firm D call. The ends were cut back, 7 bases at V and 4 bases at J, with 14 bases in the middle. Germline lookup yields CDR1 MNHNS and CDR2 SASEGT. This CDR3 is built from 14 residues. The CDR3 region is CASTPTFSGNTIYF. The CDR3 bases are TGTGCCAGCACCCCGACCTTCTCCGGAAACACCATATATTTT.

This clonotype was seen more than once but under ten times. The chain recombines TRBV7-9 with TRBJ2-5, with D possibly matching TRBD2 (6 bases). V gave up 1 base and J gave up 5 bases, with 14 bases separating them. Germline V gene data show CDR1 as SEHNR and CDR2 as FQNEAQ (reference sequence). This CDR3 comprises 15 residues. CDR3 in DNA: TGTGCCAGCAGCTTAGGGGACGGGAGACGGGAGACCCAGTACTTC. Protein: CASSLGDGRRETQYF.

The CDR3 DNA is TGTGCCAGCAGTCCCCCGTGGGCCTCGGGACGGTTCTACGAGCAGTACTTC. This translates into CASSPPWASGRFYEQYF. The chain uses TRBV12-3 or TRBV12-4 and TRBJ2-7; TRBD1 or TRBD2 may be the D gene (5 bases each). V lost 5 bases and J 3 bases, leaving 23 bases between the germline ends. The CDR3 loop spans 17 amino acids.

This clonotype was detected a few times. The CDR3 sequence is CAIRPGRDGYEQYF. In nucleotides, the CDR3 is TGTGCCATCAGGCCTGGGAGGGACGGCTACGAGCAGTACTTC. The V call is TRBV10-3, the J call TRBJ2-7; 7 nucleotides agree with TRBD2. The ends lost 6 bases at V and 3 bases at J; junction bases unmatched: 8. From germline, CDR1 is ENHRY and CDR2 SYGVKD. The CDR3 covers 14 residues.

V usage is TRBV13 and J usage is TRBJ2-7; D is undetermined. The V and J ends lost 1 base and 3 bases respectively, with 16 bases between them. Germline V CDR1 and CDR2: PRHDT, FYEKMQ (reference sequence). This CDR3 is 16 amino acids long. In DNA, the CDR3 is TGTGCCAGCAGCTTAGTCGGATCGGCTTCGTACTACGAGCAGTACTTC. This gives the protein CASSLVGSASYYEQYF.

At least ten counts were recorded for this clonotype. This chain joins TRBV10-3 and TRBJ2-7; D remains unclear. Trimming pared 4 bases from V and 2 bases from J, leaving 12 bases between. The CDR3 loop spans 14 amino acids. Germline V CDR1 and CDR2: ENHRY, SYGVKD. Here the CDR3 reads CAISGTEIAYEQYF. The CDR3 coding sequence is TGTGCCATCAGTGGGACCGAAATCGCCTACGAGCAGTACTTC.

This clonotype was counted only a few times. The genes are TRBV4-2 and TRBJ2-2; 10 nucleotides align to TRBD2. The CDR3 is made up of 16 amino acids. Germline V gene lookup returns CDR1 LGHNA and CDR2 YNFKEQ. J was trimmed by 4 bases and V by 6 bases; bases with no gene match: 8. CDR3 bases: TGTGCCAGCAGTATCAGCGGGGGGGCCAGCACCGGGGAGCTGTTTTTT. This sequence encodes CASSISGGASTGELFF.

A few counts support this clonotype. The V gene is TRBV2, the J gene TRBJ2-2, with 10 nucleotides matching TRBD1. CDR3 length: 14 amino acids. Per the germline V gene, CDR1 is SNHLY and CDR2 is FYNNEI. Trimming cost V 9 bases and J 6 bases; bases outside gene matches: 7. This CDR3 reads CARGGQGQAGELFF. In DNA form, the CDR3 reads TGTGCCAGAGGGGGACAGGGGCAGGCCGGGGAGCTGTTTTTT. Drawing the rest from reference TRBV2 and TRBJ2-2, the complete variable domain is EPEVTQTPSHQVTQMGQEVILRCVPISNHLYFYWYRQILGQKVEFLVSFYNNEISEKSEIFDDQFSVERPDGSNFTLKIRSTKLEDSAMYFCARGGQGQAGELFFGEGSRLTVL.

The chain joins TRBV29-1 to TRBJ2-1, with D tentatively TRBD1 (6 bases). The germline V and J ends were trimmed by 6 bases and 10 bases, with 10 bases remaining between them. The CDR3 consists of 10 residues. Per germline, CDR1 SQVTM and CDR2 ANQGSEA. CDR3 DNA: TGCAGCGTCCCAGGACAGGAGCAGTTCTTC. Protein sequence: CSVPGQEQFF.

J is TRBJ2-1 and V is TRBV5-1; D possibly corresponds to TRBD1 (5 bases). The CDR3 length is 14 residues. V lost 4 bases and J lost 8, with 16 bases in between. CDR1 and CDR2 from the germline V gene are SGHRS and YFSETQ. CDR3 loop: CASSPGAVQHEQFF. CDR3 bases: TGCGCCAGCAGCCCTGGGGCAGTCCAGCATGAGCAGTTCTTC.

This clonotype was seen a single time. DNA of the CDR3: TGTGCCAGCAGCCAGGCGCCCCCGGGCCGACCTCAAGAGACCCAGTACTTC. Protein: CASSQAPPGRPQETQYF. The V call is TRBV7-3, the J call TRBJ2-5; D call uncertain. V shed 5 bases and J shed 2 bases, with 21 bases lying between them. Per the germline V gene, CDR1 is SGHTA and CDR2 is FQGTGA. This CDR3 spans 17 amino acids.

The chain carries TRBV4-3 and TRBJ2-7; D call uncertain. CDR1 and CDR2 from the germline V gene are LGHNA and YSLEER. Trimming removed 0 bases from V and 2 bases from J, with 11 bases in between. This CDR3 is 15 amino acids long. CDR3 DNA sequence: TGCGCCAGCAGCCAAGATTTTTCCAGACCCTACGAGCAGTACTTC. This codes for CASSQDFSRPYEQYF.

In this sample, this clonotype turned up a few times. The CDR3 DNA follows: TGCGCCAGCAGCTTCGTGGTGGGGACAGGACAAGAGACCCAGTACTTC. It yields the protein CASSFVVGTGQETQYF. The rearrangement joins TRBV5-1 to TRBJ2-5, with 8 bases that match TRBD1. After removal of 2 bases from V and 2 bases from J, the junction contained 8 bases not matched to a gene. The germline V gene has CDR1 SGHRS and CDR2 YFSETQ. The length of the CDR3 is 16 residues. The whole variable domain, remainder taken from reference TRBV5-1 and TRBJ2-5, is KAGVTQTPRYLIKTRGQQVTLSCSPISGHRSVSWYQQTPGQGLQFLFEYFSETQRNKGNFPGRFSGRQFSNSRSEMNVSTLELGDSALYLCASSFVVGTGQETQYFGPGTRLLVL.